This T cell receptor (beta chain) was sequenced for a study of T cell responses to AZD1222 COVID-19 vaccine. Profiled with immunoSEQ multiplex PCR; TCRdb holds only in-frame clones, not every one. The data show roughly 97,000 clones, approximately 89% seen once. Details on this clone: Its specificity is unknown.

The CDR3 runs to 13 residues. The germline V and J ends were trimmed by 2 bases and 2 bases, with 5 bases remaining between them. Germline CDR1 and CDR2: SGHTA and FQGNSA. Broader study findings: Baseline testing showed seropositivity in only 5 or 6 AZD1222 recipients.

The input for sequencing was peripheral blood, taken on day 0 of AZD1222 vaccination. The source is an adult in good health. The rearrangement joins TRBV7-2 to TRBJ2-3; D gene unclear. In DNA form, the CDR3 reads TGTGCCAGCAGCTTATTCGACACAGATACGCAGTATTTT. Its protein product is CASSLFDTDTQYF. The whole variable domain, remainder taken from reference TRBV7-2 and TRBJ2-3, is GAGVSQSPSNKVTEKGKDVELRCDPISGHTALYWYRQSLGQGLEFLIYFQGNSAPDKSGLPSDRFSAERTGGSVSTLTIQRTQQEDSAVYLCASSLFDTDTQYFGPGTRLTVL.